This TCR beta chain was captured by sequencing in a study of shared clonotypes between healthy human individuals. Deep level was the assay's run setting. Clones were read by immunoSEQ multiplex PCR, and TCRdb kept only the in-frame ones, dropping some. The data contain about 2.3 million clones, roughly 92% of them singletons. Study donors comprised healthy, HIV-negative adults devoid of recent acute infection or vaccination. CDR3 size: 13 residues. V gave up 5 bases and J gave up 3 bases; unmatched junction bases: 3. CDR1 is LNHDA and CDR2 is SQIVND in the germline V gene (reference sequence). V gene TRBV19 combines with J gene TRBJ2-7, with 8 bases that match TRBD1. Sequenced sample: naive CD4+ T cells from PBMCs. Subset denoted: CD45RA+ positively selected. This clonotype was sampled from a man between 18 and 35 years old in good health. Some clones in this sample may be carry-over from other donors' samples. CDR3 sequence: CASSPQGDYEQYF. CDR3 coding DNA: TGTGCCAGTAGTCCACAGGGGGACTACGAGCAGTACTTC. The full variable domain, its missing parts supplied by reference TRBV19 and TRBJ2-7, is DGGITQSPKYLFRKEGQNVTLSCEQNLNHDAMYWYRQDPGQGLRLIYYSQIVNDFQKGDIAEGYSVSREKKESFPLTVTSAQKNPTAFYLCASSPQGDYEQYFGPGTRLTVT.